One and the same sample provided the 30 T cell receptor beta chains below, sequenced in a study of shared clonotypes between healthy human individuals. In the naive CD8 group, cells lacked CD45RO and were positively selected for CCR7, so terminally differentiated effector memory CD45RA+ cells were left out. This table comes from immunoSEQ multiplex PCR, and its TCRdb copy is limited to in-frame clones, with some not included. The sample contains some 2,000,000 clones, just under 95% of which appear only once. Material: naive CD8+ T cells sorted from blood. The receptors were gathered from a man aged 18 to 35 in good health.

This chain links TRBV5-6 with TRBJ2-7; D is possibly TRBD1 (5 bases). From germline, CDR1 is SGHDT and CDR2 YYEEEE. This CDR3 is 15 amino acids long. Trimming pared 0 bases from V and 5 bases from J, leaving 15 bases between. CDR3 nucleotide sequence: TGTGCCAGCAGCTTGGTACAGGCCTGGTGGGACGAGCAGTACTTC. Amino acid sequence: CASSLVQAWWDEQYF.

On this clone: The identical CDR3 is also encoded by other nucleotide sequences in the sample. The rearrangement links TRBV5-6 to TRBJ1-1; D is uncertain. V lost 0 bases and J 1 base, leaving 7 bases between the germline ends. The CDR3 contains 14 residues. Germline CDR1 SGHDT, CDR2 YYEEEE. The chain's CDR3 is CASSLGLTNTEAFF. The CDR3 region has the DNA TGTGCCAGCAGCTTGGGACTCACGAACACTGAAGCTTTCTTT.

The genes are TRBV6-1 and TRBJ1-2; D remains unclear. The CDR3 consists of 14 residues. Germline CDR1 MNHNS, CDR2 SASEGT. Trimming stripped 0 bases from V and 2 bases from J, with 7 bases between. The CDR3 loop is CASSEAPGNYGYTF. The DNA of the CDR3 is TGTGCCAGCAGTGAAGCGCCCGGGAACTATGGCTACACCTTC.

The V gene is TRBV10-3, the J gene TRBJ2-3, with 7 positions matching TRBD2. The CDR3 runs to 16 residues. After removal of 0 bases from V and 6 bases from J, the junction contained 9 bases not matched to a gene. Germline CDR1 is ENHRY and CDR2 is SYGVKD. In nucleotides, the CDR3 is TGTGCCATCAGTGAGTCAGCGGGGTTAGGGATGGATACGCAGTATTTT. Protein sequence: CAISESAGLGMDTQYF.

CDR3 DNA sequence: TGTGCCGCGGGTGTTAGCCCTGCCAAAAACATTCAGTACTTC. Its protein is CAAGVSPAKNIQYF. V gene TRBV27 combines with J gene TRBJ2-4, with D perhaps matching TRBD2 (5 bases). CDR3 length equals 14 residues. V lost 11 bases and J lost 1, with 15 bases in between. In germline, CDR1 is MNHEY, CDR2 SMNVEV (reference sequence).

The chain combines TRBV29-1 with TRBJ2-2; D may correspond to TRBD1 or TRBD2 (5 bases each). Germline V CDR1 and CDR2: SQVTM, ANQGSEA. V was shortened by 4 bases and J by 5 bases, with 20 bases between the two germline ends. This CDR3 contains 16 residues. CDR3 nucleotide sequence: TGCAGCGTTGCACGGGGCAGGGTAGGCGGAACCGGGGAGCTGTTTTTT. Protein sequence: CSVARGRVGGTGELFF.

The chain is built from TRBV2 and TRBJ1-1; D remains ambiguous. The germline gives CDR1 SNHLY, CDR2 FYNNEI. The CDR3 has 14 amino acids. The ends were cut back, 8 bases at V and 5 bases at J, with 18 bases in the middle. CDR3 protein: CASDREGSRTEAFF. The CDR3 DNA reads as TGTGCCAGCGATCGGGAGGGTTCCAGGACTGAAGCTTTCTTT.

This clone was detected once. The rearrangement uses TRBV27 and TRBJ1-2; 7 positions match TRBD1. Trimming took 2 bases from V and 2 from J; bases not matched to a gene: 5. CDR1 and CDR2 (germline): MNHEY, SMNVEV (reference sequence). The CDR3 extends over 15 amino acids. CDR3 sequence reads: CASSLKGGGNYGYTF. CDR3 coding DNA: TGTGCCAGCAGTTTAAAAGGGGGCGGGAACTATGGCTACACCTTC.

V and J are TRBV30 and TRBJ2-2; D remains ambiguous. CDR1 is GTSNPN and CDR2 is SVGIG in the germline V gene (reference sequence). The CDR3 spans 13 residues. Trimming shortened V by 3 bases and J by 4 bases, and 9 bases separated the two germline ends. As DNA, the CDR3 is TGTGCCTGGAGAGGCAGTTTCACCGGGGAGCTGTTTTTT. Translation gives CAWRGSFTGELFF.

The gene calls are TRBV6-1 and TRBJ2-2; D call uncertain. CDR1 MNHNS and CDR2 SASEGT come from the germline V gene. The CDR3 contains 14 residues. Trimming stripped 0 bases from V and 7 bases from J, with 9 bases between. This CDR3 reads CASSEALWVGELFF. CDR3 nucleotides: TGTGCCAGCAGTGAAGCGCTCTGGGTCGGGGAGCTGTTTTTT.

V and J are TRBV28 and TRBJ1-5; possibly TRBD1 for D (5 bases). CDR1 is MDHEN, CDR2 SYDVKM, per germline. The CDR3 sequence is 17 residues long. Between the trimmed V and J ends, which lost 7 bases and 2 bases, there was a span of 21 bases. CDR3 DNA: TGTGCCAGCACCCTTACCCCCGAGGGGTTTGGCAATCAGCCCCAGCATTTT. Amino acids: CASTLTPEGFGNQPQHF. Combining the CDR3 with reference TRBV28 and TRBJ1-5 gives the whole variable domain DVKVTQSSRYLVKRTGEKVFLECVQDMDHENMFWYRQDPGLGLRLIYFSYDVKMKEKGDIPEGYSVSREKKERFSLILESASTNQTSMYLCASTLTPEGFGNQPQHFGDGTRLSIL.

This clone was seen just once. Distinct nucleotide sequences in the sample also encode this CDR3. The chain is built from TRBV7-9 and TRBJ2-1, with D perhaps TRBD1 (6 bases). The CDR3 spans 12 residues. V lost 5 bases and J lost 7, with 9 bases in between. CDR1 is SEHNR, CDR2 FQNEAQ, per germline (reference sequence). The CDR3 reads CASSPQGNEQFF. CDR3 nucleotides: TGTGCCAGCAGCCCTCAGGGGAATGAGCAGTTCTTC.

This chain joins TRBV2 and TRBJ2-2, with a possible D match to TRBD2 (7 bases). Trimming pared 7 bases from V and 4 bases from J, leaving 13 bases between. Germline V gene lookup returns CDR1 SNHLY and CDR2 FYNNEI. This CDR3 spans 14 amino acids. CDR3 DNA sequence: TGTGCCAGCAATAGGGGGGGGACCACCGGGGAGCTGTTTTTT. It specifies CASNRGGTTGELFF.

This chain links TRBV4-1 with TRBJ2-7, with D unclear. CDR1 and CDR2 (germline): MGHRA, YSYEKL. This CDR3 has 13 residues. V lost 5 bases, J lost 6 bases, and 14 bases lay in between. For the CDR3, the DNA is TGCGCCAGCAGCTTAGAAGGAGCCTTCGAGCAGTACTTC. Translated, it gives CASSLEGAFEQYF.

The DNA of the CDR3 is TGTGCCAGCAAAGGACTAATCTCCTACAATGAGCAGTTCTTC. This sequence encodes CASKGLISYNEQFF. The chain carries TRBV13 and TRBJ2-1; tentative D call: TRBD2 (6 bases). Trimming took 7 bases from V and 0 from J, leaving 10 bases between them. CDR3 length equals 14 residues. Germline CDR1 and CDR2: PRHDT and FYEKMQ (reference sequence).

Remarks on this clone: Other DNA sequences in the sample encode the same CDR3. The chain joins TRBV7-8 to TRBJ2-1; D may be TRBD2 (6 bases). The CDR3 loop spans 15 amino acids. V lost 2 bases and J lost 1, with 9 bases in between. Germline values: CDR1 SGHVS, CDR2 FQNEAQ. In DNA form, the CDR3 reads TGTGCCAGCAGCTTAATCGGGGGATCCTACAATGAGCAGTTCTTC. Translated: CASSLIGGSYNEQFF.

The V and J genes are TRBV7-2 and TRBJ2-7, with TRBD1 identical over 10 bases. Germline loops: CDR1 SGHTA, CDR2 FQGNSA. V was clipped by 2 bases and J by 1 base; unmatched bases: 5. CDR3 length: 16 residues. CDR3 residues: CASSLPRDRGSYEQYF. The CDR3 DNA is TGTGCCAGCAGCTTACCCAGGGACAGGGGTTCCTACGAGCAGTACTTC.

V usage is TRBV9 and J usage is TRBJ1-2; 8 bases line up with TRBD1. Germline trimming cut 0 bases from V and 2 bases from J; bases unmatched to any gene: 6. This CDR3 spans 16 amino acids. CDR1 and CDR2 (germline): SGDLS, YYNGEE. The CDR3 nucleotides are TGTGCCAGCAGCGTAGGACAGGGGACCGTCAACTATGGCTACACCTTC. Translating it yields CASSVGQGTVNYGYTF.

In DNA form, the CDR3 reads TGCAGCGCCCGCGGCGGCAGCGTCAGCTCCTACGAGCAGTACTTC. Amino acid sequence: CSARGGSVSSYEQYF. This chain connects TRBV29-1 to TRBJ2-7; no clear D gene. The V gene's germline CDR1 is SQVTM and CDR2 ANQGSEA. V was shortened by 7 bases and J by 0 bases, with 19 bases between the two germline ends. The CDR3 runs to 15 residues.

This chain joins TRBV28 and TRBJ2-2; no firm D call. The ends were cut back, 6 bases at V and 4 bases at J, with 12 bases in the middle. The CDR3 is 14 residues long. Germline lookup yields CDR1 MDHEN and CDR2 SYDVKM. CDR3 DNA: TGTGCCAGCAGGTGGGGTGACCTCACCGGGGAGCTGTTTTTT. It yields the protein CASRWGDLTGELFF.

The chain uses TRBV27 and TRBJ2-3; the match to TRBD1 covers 7 bases. V lost 8 bases, J lost 1 base, and 15 bases stayed unmatched. This CDR3 is built from 17 residues. Germline-derived CDR1 and CDR2 are MNHEY and SMNVEV (reference sequence). The CDR3 DNA reads TGTGCCAGCGGAAAGATACAGGGGCCGGCTCGCACAGATACGCAGTATTTT. As protein: CASGKIQGPARTDTQYF.

A remark on this clone: This sample also contains other DNA sequences that code for the same CDR3. This sequence joins TRBV28 and TRBJ1-2; TRBD1 matches at 8 bases. The CDR3 is 15 amino acids. J gave up 3 bases and V 2 bases, and 5 bases lay outside the gene matches. From germline, CDR1 is MDHEN and CDR2 SYDVKM. The CDR3 loop is CASSLQGAIDYGYTF. The CDR3 nucleotides are TGTGCCAGCAGTTTACAGGGGGCGATTGACTATGGCTACACCTTC.

The count of this clone is one. CDR3 coding DNA: TGTGCCAGCAGCACCGACAGGGAGAGTTACAATGAGCAGTTCTTC. It specifies CASSTDRESYNEQFF. The rearrangement links TRBV5-4 to TRBJ2-1; TRBD1 agrees at 7 bases. This CDR3 spans 15 amino acids. In germline, CDR1 is SGHNT, CDR2 YYREEE (reference sequence). The junction had 8 bases not matched to a gene; V was cut back by 4 bases and J by 4 bases.

The chain has TRBV4-2 and TRBJ2-7; D may match TRBD1 or TRBD2 (5 bases each). The CDR3 sequence is 15 residues long. V shed 1 base and J shed 2 bases, with 12 bases lying between them. Germline assignment: CDR1 LGHNA and CDR2 YNFKEQ. Here the CDR3 reads CASSQGLGTTYEQYF. CDR3 DNA: TGTGCCAGCAGCCAAGGCCTCGGGACCACCTACGAGCAGTACTTC.

The CDR3, as DNA: TGTGCCAGCAGCGTAGGAGGAGGGGCCATCGCGCCTGGCTACACCTTC. This encodes CASSVGGGAIAPGYTF. V is TRBV9 and J is TRBJ1-2; D is possibly TRBD1 (5 bases). The germline CDR1 and CDR2 sequences are SGDLS and YYNGEE. V was shortened by 0 bases and J by 7 bases, with 19 bases between the two germline ends. The CDR3 length is 16 residues.

The V and J genes are TRBV13 and TRBJ2-3, with TRBD2 as a possible D gene (6 bases). The germline gives CDR1 PRHDT, CDR2 FYEKMQ (reference sequence). The CDR3 extends over 13 amino acids. Trimming pared 4 bases from V and 7 bases from J, leaving 12 bases between. The CDR3 loop is CASSSGDSNTQYF. DNA of the CDR3: TGTGCCAGCAGCTCCGGGGACTCCAATACGCAGTATTTT. The full variable domain, its missing parts supplied by reference TRBV13 and TRBJ2-3, is AAGVIQSPRHLIKEKRETATLKCYPIPRHDTVYWYQQGPGQDPQFLISFYEKMQSDKGSIPDRFSAQQFSDYHSELNMSSLELGDSALYFCASSSGDSNTQYFGPGTRLTVL.

The V and J genes are TRBV6-6 and TRBJ2-3; 14 nucleotides line up with TRBD2. The V and J ends lost 7 bases and 2 bases, in that order; junction bases with no gene match: 5. This CDR3 has 16 residues. Germline V gives CDR1 MNHNY, CDR2 SVGAGI (reference sequence). The CDR3 reads CASIGLAGGLTDTQYF. Here the CDR3 DNA reads TGTGCCAGCATCGGACTAGCGGGAGGCCTCACAGATACGCAGTATTTT.

This clone appeared a single time. The CDR3 protein is CASSQDDGTVPYYGYTF. CDR3 bases: TGCGCCAGCAGCCAGGACGACGGGACAGTCCCATACTATGGCTACACCTTC. The chain links TRBV4-1 to TRBJ1-2; 7 positions match TRBD1. Germline V gives CDR1 MGHRA, CDR2 YSYEKL. This CDR3 contains 17 residues. V lost 3 bases to trimming and J lost 3 bases; unmatched junction nucleotides: 13.

The chain employs TRBV5-4 and TRBJ2-3, with D unclear. Germline CDR1 is SGHNT and CDR2 is YYREEE (reference sequence). V was shortened by 4 bases and J by 2 bases, with 8 bases between the two germline ends. The CDR3 extends over 13 amino acids. CDR3 in DNA: TGTGCCAGCAGCCCCGCCCTCACAGATACGCAGTATTTT. Translating gives CASSPALTDTQYF.

The rearrangement uses TRBV30 and TRBJ1-2, with 9 bases aligning to TRBD1. V shed 2 bases and J 8 bases; nucleotides not matched to a gene: 6. The CDR3 is 13 residues long. Per the germline V gene, CDR1 is GTSNPN and CDR2 is SVGIG (reference sequence). The CDR3 sequence is CAWSITGGEGYTF. The CDR3 DNA is TGTGCCTGGAGTATAACAGGGGGCGAAGGCTACACCTTC.